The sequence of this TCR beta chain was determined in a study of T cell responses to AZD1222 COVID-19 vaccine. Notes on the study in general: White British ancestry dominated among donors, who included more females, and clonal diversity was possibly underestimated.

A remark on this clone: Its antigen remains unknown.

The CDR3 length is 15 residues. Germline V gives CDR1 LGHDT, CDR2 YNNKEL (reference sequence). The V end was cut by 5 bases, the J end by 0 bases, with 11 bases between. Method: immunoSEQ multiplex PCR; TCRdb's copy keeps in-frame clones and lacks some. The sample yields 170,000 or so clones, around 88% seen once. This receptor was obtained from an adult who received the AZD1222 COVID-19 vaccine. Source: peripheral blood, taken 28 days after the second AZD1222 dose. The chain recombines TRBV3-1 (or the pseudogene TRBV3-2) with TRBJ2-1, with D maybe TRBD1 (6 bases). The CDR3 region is CASSSMDSSYNEQFF. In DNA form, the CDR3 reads TGTGCCAGCAGCTCTATGGACAGCTCCTACAATGAGCAGTTCTTC.